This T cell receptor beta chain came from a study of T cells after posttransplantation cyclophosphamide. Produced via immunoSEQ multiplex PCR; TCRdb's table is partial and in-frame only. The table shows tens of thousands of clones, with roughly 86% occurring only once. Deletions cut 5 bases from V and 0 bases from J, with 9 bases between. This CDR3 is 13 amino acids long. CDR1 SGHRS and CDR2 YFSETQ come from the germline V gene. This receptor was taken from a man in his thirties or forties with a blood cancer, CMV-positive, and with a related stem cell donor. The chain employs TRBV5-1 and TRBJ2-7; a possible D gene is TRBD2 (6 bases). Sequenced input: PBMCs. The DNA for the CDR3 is TGCGCCAGCAGTAAGCGGGCCTCCTACGAGCAGTACTTC. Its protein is CASSKRASYEQYF.